This entry describes one T cell receptor beta chain. Deletions cut 9 bases from V and 0 bases from J, with 12 bases between. CDR1 and CDR2 (germline): LGHDT, YNNKEL (reference sequence). CDR3 length: 14 residues. The data were taken from a study of patients and donors after allogeneic stem cell transplantation. TCRdb recomputed calls from the RT-PCR reads with MiXCR, one row per CDR3 protein. Of about 960,000 distinct CDR3 sequences detected, over 15% appear once; the ten largest clones hold under 6.5%. The receptor comes from a human donor who was either an allogeneic HSCT recipient or a stem cell or donor lymphocyte infusion donor (not recorded which). It is not recorded whose cells these are; they may come from a transplant donor. The chain joins TRBV3-1 to TRBJ2-1; D could derive from TRBD1 or TRBD2 (5 bases each). Sequenced material: blood, either unsorted or a sorted T cell fraction (not recorded which). CDR3 sequence (DNA): TGTGCCAGTAAACCTGGGGGCTCCTACAATGAGCAGTTCTTC. Its translation: CASKPGGSYNEQFF.